These T cell receptor beta chains were read from a single sample in a study of early T cells in non-severe SARS-CoV-2 infection. One entry per CDR3 protein results from TCRdb running MiXCR on the 5' RACE reads. This table holds tens of thousands of distinct CDR3 sequences, around 5.1% found once. Specimen: whole blood, collected at baseline. Receptor source: an adult who was a healthcare worker with PCR-confirmed SARS-CoV-2 infection or an uninfected control (not recorded which). Each CDR3 is given with its conserved first and last residue. D genes are given only for firm matches. Size is omitted from some rows. Given values are once, few, many or a class for expanded clones.

CDR3	DNA	D	V	length	size	J
CASSSGLAGGTDTQYF	TGTGCCAGCAGCTCGGGACTAGCGGGGGGCACAGATACGCAGTATTTT	TRBD2	TRBV7-9	16	many	TRBJ2-3
CSADDSGAGVGNTQYF	TGCAGTGCTGACGATTCAGGAGCGGGAGTCGGCAATACGCAGTATTTT	TRBD2	TRBV20-1	16	many	TRBJ2-3
CASSQGWTLNQPQHF	TGCGCCAGCAGCCAAGGATGGACACTTAATCAGCCCCAGCATTTT	-	TRBV4-1	15	-	TRBJ1-5
CATSRVGTSGRTQYF	TGTGCCACCAGCAGAGTGGGGACTAGCGGGAGGACGCAGTATTTT	TRBD2	TRBV15	15	few	TRBJ2-3
CASSYSSNTEAFF	TGTGCCAGCAGTTACTCGAGTAACACTGAAGCTTTCTTT	-	TRBV6-5	13	many	TRBJ1-1
CATSVPGAANYGYTF	TGTGCCACCAGCGTCCCGGGGGCAGCTAACTATGGCTACACCTTC	-	TRBV15	15	many	TRBJ1-2
CASSTPRDPRRQFF	TGTGCCAGCAGCACCCCTAGGGACCCAAGGCGGCAGTTCTTC	-	TRBV7-9	14	many	TRBJ2-1
CASSQQYRDNEQFF	TGCGCCAGCAGCCAGCAGTACAGGGACAATGAGCAGTTCTTC	-	TRBV4-3	14	many	TRBJ2-1
CSASLVGYEQYF	TGCAGTGCTAGTTTGGTGGGATACGAGCAGTACTTC	-	TRBV20-1	12	many	TRBJ2-7
CASSPGHIGDTQYF	TGTGCCAGCAGCCCGGGCCATATAGGAGATACGCAGTATTTT	-	TRBV6-2/TRBV6-3	14	few	TRBJ2-3